This TCR beta chain was retrieved from a study of cytomegalovirus exposure and HLA in healthy donors. PCR involved 60 Vbeta and 13 Jbeta primers. Profiled with immunoSEQ multiplex PCR; TCRdb holds only in-frame clones, not every one. Of about 120,000 clones listed, roughly 71% are singletons. This TCR derives from a woman between 40 and 50 years old in good health and CMV-seropositive. The sequenced sample consisted of PBMCs.

The CDR3 loop is CASSGTGSLTDTQYF. As DNA, the CDR3 is TGTGCCAGCAGTGGAACAGGGTCCCTCACAGATACGCAGTATTTT. V and J are TRBV6-1 and TRBJ2-3; tentative D call: TRBD1 (6 bases). Germline V gene sequence: CDR1 MNHNS, CDR2 SASEGT. V lost 4 bases and J 2 bases, leaving 13 bases between the germline ends. CDR3 length: 15 amino acids.